This T cell receptor beta chain emerged from a study of beta chain features in type 1 diabetes. At the level of the study: The patients were much like the healthy donors in age, gender and cell yields.

Cell sorting via CD45RO/CCR7/CD25/CD127/CD95/CD27 was performed to obtain CD4+ naive, central memory, regulatory and stem cell-like memory cells. This clone has a handful of counts. Its antigen remains unidentified. Regarding the study as a whole: When Type 1 diabetes patients were examined, their TCRB CDR3s proved moderately but significantly shorter in all four CD4+ subsets. Whatever favoring of shorter templates PCR might show would apply equally to patients and controls.

The length of the CDR3 is 14 residues. Trimming left V 6 bases short and J 5 bases short, with 16 bases between. The germline V gene encodes CDR1 ENHRY and CDR2 SYGVKD. The isolated RNA, all of it, was reverse transcribed, so expressed TCRB transcripts were what got sequenced. Measured with immunoSEQ multiplex PCR; TCRdb has only the in-frame clones, and not every one. The table has 680,000 or so clones, 15% to 19% seen once; the top ten hold around 0.1%. The chain links TRBV10-3 to TRBJ2-5, with D possibly matching TRBD2 (5 bases). Material: naive CD4+ T cells from blood. The sequence came from a man between 18 and 35 years old in good health. For the CDR3, the DNA is TGTGCCATCAGGGGTGGAGGTTTGGGGGAGACCCAGTACTTC. Translating gives CAIRGGGLGETQYF.